The 6 T cell receptor beta chains below all came from one sample that was sequenced in a study of blood T cell repertoires in COVID-19. The protocol was immunoSEQ multiplex PCR, while the TCRdb copy is restricted to in-frame clones and leaves out a portion. The sample carries hundreds of thousands of clones, approximately 80% recorded once. The sample comprised peripheral blood. Receptors were obtained from a woman of 80 years or more with active or convalescent COVID-19.

This clone was seen only once. The chain joins TRBV7-9 to TRBJ1-3; 8 nucleotides align to TRBD1. The J segment lost 0 bases and the V segment lost 4 bases, leaving 5 bases of the junction unmatched. Germline V lookup: CDR1 SEHNR, CDR2 FQNEAQ (reference sequence). This CDR3 region has 16 residues. In nucleotides, the CDR3 is TGTGCCAGCAGCTCAAACGACAGGGGCTCTGGAAACACCATATATTTT. Its protein is CASSSNDRGSGNTIYF.

About this clone itself: The same CDR3 is also encoded by other DNA sequences in this sample. The chain carries TRBV9 and TRBJ2-2; possible D gene TRBD1, 5 bases. The CDR3 has 15 residues. Trimming left V 0 bases short and J 0 bases short, with 6 bases between. CDR1 is SGDLS and CDR2 is YYNGEE in the germline V gene. The CDR3 region is CASSVGQTNTGELFF. For the CDR3, the DNA is TGTGCCAGCAGCGTAGGACAGACGAACACCGGGGAGCTGTTTTTT. Together with reference TRBV9 and TRBJ2-2, the CDR3 gives the full variable domain: DSGVTQTPKHLITATGQRVTLRCSPRSGDLSVYWYQQSLDQGLQFLIQYYNGEERAKGNILERFSAQQFPDLHSELNLSSLELGDSALYFCASSVGQTNTGELFFGEGSRLTVL.

The chain carries TRBV6-5 and TRBJ2-2, with 12 bases matching TRBD1. The CDR3 runs 15 residues. Per germline, CDR1 MNHEY and CDR2 SVGAGI. V shed 9 bases, J shed 8 bases, and the junction held 10 bases outside the gene matches. For the CDR3, the DNA is TGTGCCAGTCGAATGGGACAGGGGGCATTAGGGGAGCTGTTTTTT. Translated, it gives CASRMGQGALGELFF.

This chain uses TRBV19 with TRBJ2-1; 9 bases are shared with TRBD1. V shed 5 bases and J 8 bases; nucleotides not matched to a gene: 10. The CDR3 loop spans 15 amino acids. Germline loops: CDR1 LNHDA, CDR2 SQIVND (reference sequence). DNA of the CDR3: TGTGCCAGTAGTCCCTTGGGACAGGGTATAGATGAGCAGTTCTTC. It translates to CASSPLGQGIDEQFF.

The chain couples TRBV7-2 to TRBJ2-7; 12 positions agree with TRBD1. CDR3 length: 16 residues. CDR1 SGHTA and CDR2 FQGNSA come from the germline V gene. Trimming cost V 5 bases and J 4 bases; bases outside gene matches: 9. CDR3 in DNA: TGTGCCAGCAGCCTTCACCGGGACAGGGGGCAATACGAGCAGTACTTC. It codes for CASSLHRDRGQYEQYF.

This sequence joins TRBV9 and TRBJ2-2, with D perhaps TRBD2 (5 bases). CDR3 size: 16 residues. Trimming removed 4 bases from V and 1 base from J, with 14 bases in between. Germline CDR1 and CDR2: SGDLS and YYNGEE. Here the CDR3 DNA reads TGTGCCAGCAGCCCAAGGGCGGGCCGGAACACCGGGGAGCTGTTTTTT. Encoded protein: CASSPRAGRNTGELFF.